The sequence of this TCR beta chain was determined in a study of cytomegalovirus exposure and HLA in healthy donors. Study results and caveats: An analysis was carried out at a later point. It showed that HLA-associated TCR beta chains were more clonally expanded than equally common non-associated chains.

Notes on this clone: Its target is unknown.

PCR was performed using 60 Vbeta and 13 Jbeta primers. The assay was immunoSEQ multiplex PCR, and TCRdb's table has in-frame clones only and misses some. The sample has about 200,000 clones; the top ten hold 1.1%. Sequencing input: PBMCs. The receptor's source is a girl aged 2 to 9 in good health and CMV-seropositive.

As DNA, the CDR3 is TGTGCCAGCAGCGTAAGCGGGAGTCACGAGCAGTACTTC. Encoded protein: CASSVSGSHEQYF. The chain links TRBV9 to TRBJ2-7, with TRBD2 matching over 8 bases. CDR3 length equals 13 residues. Germline CDR1 reads SGDLS; CDR2 reads YYNGEE. The ends lost 1 base at V and 5 bases at J; junction bases unmatched: 2.